The next 8 T cell receptor beta chains were all read from a single sample in a study of cytomegalovirus exposure and HLA in healthy donors. Researchers ran the PCR with 60 Vbeta and 13 Jbeta primers. TCRdb's table, derived via immunoSEQ multiplex PCR, lists solely in-frame clones and lacks some. The sample consists of some 50,000 clones, 72% of them appearing once. The sequenced material came from PBMCs. The receptor set was obtained from a woman in her fifties or sixties in good health and CMV-seropositive.

J is TRBJ2-5 and V is TRBV7-9; TRBD2 is a possible D gene (7 bases). Trimming pared 5 bases from V and 5 bases from J, leaving 15 bases between. Germline V gene lookup returns CDR1 SEHNR and CDR2 FQNEAQ (reference sequence). The CDR3 loop spans 14 amino acids. CDR3 amino acids: CASSLAGAGETQYF. CDR3 DNA sequence: TGTGCCAGCAGCCTGGCGGGGGCCGGGGAGACCCAGTACTTC.

The chain combines TRBV7-6 with TRBJ2-2; TRBD1 might be the D (6 bases). With 3 bases removed from V and 7 bases from J, the gap between germline ends came to 24 bases. CDR1 is SGHVS and CDR2 is FNYEAQ in the germline V gene. This CDR3 region has 18 residues. This CDR3 reads CASSFQPRAQGKFGELFF. Here the CDR3 DNA reads TGTGCCAGCAGCTTTCAACCCCGGGCGCAGGGGAAATTCGGGGAGCTGTTTTTT.

The V and J genes are TRBV5-1 and TRBJ2-7, with TRBD2 matching 10 bases. Looked up from germline, CDR1 is SGHRS and CDR2 is YFSETQ. The CDR3 consists of 15 residues. Trimming took 0 bases from V and 4 from J; bases not matched to a gene: 4. The chain's CDR3 is CASSLGGTSAYEQYF. The CDR3 bases are TGCGCCAGCAGCTTGGGGGGGACTAGCGCGTACGAGCAGTACTTC.

The gene calls are TRBV7-9 and TRBJ1-1; weak D call: TRBD1 (6 bases). The germline V and J ends were trimmed by 5 bases and 4 bases, with 20 bases remaining between them. The CDR3 covers 16 residues. The germline gives CDR1 SEHNR, CDR2 FQNEAQ (reference sequence). The chain's CDR3 is CASSVRGQGLSTEAFF. In DNA, the CDR3 is TGTGCCAGCAGCGTTCGCGGGCAGGGGTTGAGCACTGAAGCTTTCTTT.

The chain joins TRBV4-1 to TRBJ2-5; D uncertain. The germline V and J ends were trimmed by 1 base and 1 base, with 10 bases remaining between them. The length of the CDR3 is 15 residues. Germline V gives CDR1 MGHRA, CDR2 YSYEKL. In DNA form, the CDR3 reads TGCGCCAGCAGCCAAGGAACGGCGGTCCAAGAGACCCAGTACTTC. Translated: CASSQGTAVQETQYF.

This chain links TRBV6-6 with TRBJ2-5, with TRBD1 matching 8 bases. The CDR3 extends over 15 amino acids. With V trimmed by 2 bases and J by 5 bases, 7 bases remained unmatched. Germline V gene lookup returns CDR1 MNHNY and CDR2 SVGAGI (reference sequence). CDR3 in DNA: TGTGCCAGCAGTTACCCAGGGGGCGTTGAGGAGACCCAGTACTTC. Translation: CASSYPGGVEETQYF.

The rearrangement links TRBV6-8 to TRBJ2-3; 12 bases are shared with TRBD2. Germline V lookup: CDR1 MNHGY, CDR2 SAAAGT. The V segment lost 7 bases and the J segment 6 bases; nucleotides outside the gene matches: 11. This CDR3 has 16 residues. In DNA, the CDR3 is TGTGCCAGCACTCGGGCCTCTAGCGGGGGGGAGGATACGCAGTATTTT. As protein: CASTRASSGGEDTQYF.

The CDR3: CASSRQGSIDTQYF. In DNA form, the CDR3 reads TGCGCCAGCAGCAGGCAGGGTTCTATAGATACGCAGTATTTT. The chain has TRBV5-1 and TRBJ2-3, with TRBD1 as a possible D gene (5 bases). Trimming stripped 4 bases from V and 5 bases from J, with 14 bases between. Germline-derived CDR1 and CDR2 are SGHRS and YFSETQ. This CDR3 has 14 residues.